This entry is about one T cell receptor (beta chain). The sample originates from a study of Ad26.COV2.S vaccination and SARS-CoV-2 variants. Study summary: Doses of Ad26.COV2.S were injected into muscle once or twice, 56 days apart.

Sample treatment: around 19 received Ad26.COV2.S at low or high dose, single or two shots; about 5 received placebo; per-sample allocation not given. Day 63 following the first vaccine or placebo injection was when the samples were taken. Boston hosted the donor, who was an adult aged 18-55 years. Spike of the Wuhan-strain SARS-CoV-2 was expressed by an Ad26 vector, which formed the vaccine. Using immunoSEQ multiplex PCR, the repertoire was profiled, and TCRdb retains in-frame clones only, with some absent. This sample has about 370,000 clones, with around 89% found just once. Per germline, CDR1 MGHRA and CDR2 YSYEKL. CDR3 length: 15 residues. V was pared by 6 bases and J by 2 bases, with 9 bases of the junction left unmatched.

This sample comprised peripheral blood, obtained in a trial of Ad26.COV2.S vaccine versus placebo. This receptor was taken from a person between 18 and 60 years old who received the Ad26.COV2.S COVID-19 vaccine or a placebo. This rearrangement joins TRBV4-1 to TRBJ2-7; 8 nucleotides match TRBD2. Written as DNA, the CDR3 is TGCGCCAGCAGTCCCGGGACTAGTGGGCCCTACGAGCAGTACTTC. It specifies CASSPGTSGPYEQYF.